This TCR beta chain derives from a study of shared clonotypes between healthy human individuals. General observations from the study: Clonotype sharing across a few donors was observed for around 4.8% of naive CD4 clonotypes.

Germline V gives CDR1 PRHDT, CDR2 FYEKMQ (reference sequence). The CDR3 has 14 residues. V lost 2 bases and J lost 8, with 12 bases in between. On this clone itself: Its target is not known.

Selected positively for CCR7 and CD45RO-negative, naive CD8 cells excluded terminally differentiated effector memory CD45RA+ cells. Data came from immunoSEQ multiplex PCR; TCRdb stores just in-frame clones and leaves some out. Of around 1,900,000 clones in the sample, 93% were seen once. Material for sequencing was naive CD8+ T cells from PBMCs. This TCR came from a man between 18 and 35 years old in good health. Some clones in this sample may be carry-over from other donors' samples. V usage is TRBV13 and J usage is TRBJ2-2; no clear D gene. For the CDR3, the DNA is TGTGCCAGCAGCTTATATGGCGGCCTAGGGGAGCTGTTTTTT. Protein: CASSLYGGLGELFF.